Below, 28 T cell receptor beta chains from the same sample are listed, as sequenced in a study of neurological immune-mediated disorders. TCRdb re-called the 5' RACE reads through MiXCR, storing one row per CDR3 protein. The table records some 60,000 distinct CDR3 sequences, less than 6% of them present only once. Sequencing used PBMCs. The origin of the receptors is a woman aged 50 to 65 with multiple sclerosis.

The sample holds many counts of this clonotype. The rearrangement links TRBV10-2 to TRBJ1-5; D gene ambiguous. Trimming stripped 8 bases from V and 2 bases from J, with 7 bases between. CDR1 and CDR2 (germline): WSHSY, SAAADI. CDR3 length equals 12 residues. The CDR3 region has the DNA TGCGCCAGCTGTCAGGGCAATCAGCCCCAGCATTTT. Translation: CASCQGNQPQHF.

The rearrangement links TRBV6-2 or TRBV6-3 to TRBJ2-3, with D unresolved. Germline V lookup: CDR1 MNHEY, CDR2 SVGEGT. The CDR3 has 15 amino acids. The V gene lost 7 bases and the J gene lost 0 bases, with 14 bases spanning the gap. The CDR3 sequence: CASTIAFGSTDTQYF. CDR3 nucleotide sequence: TGTGCCAGCACCATAGCTTTTGGGAGCACAGATACGCAGTATTTT.

This clonotype was observed many times. This chain uses TRBV5-1 with TRBJ1-2; D gene uncertain. Germline V gene data show CDR1 as SGHRS and CDR2 as YFSETQ. Trimming took off 0 bases at V and 8 bases at J, with 11 bases between the two ends. This CDR3 region has 13 residues. The CDR3 spells CASSLEGMGGYTF. The CDR3 coding sequence is TGCGCCAGCAGCTTGGAGGGAATGGGAGGCTACACCTTC.

This clonotype has ten or more counts. J is TRBJ1-2 and V is TRBV28; TRBD1 is a possible D gene (6 bases). Germline CDR1 is MDHEN and CDR2 is SYDVKM. The CDR3 is 15 amino acids. Trimming stripped 5 bases from V and 4 bases from J, with 17 bases between. CDR3 sequence: CASSPLRDNGYGYTF. CDR3 sequence (DNA): TGTGCCAGCAGTCCCCTACGGGACAACGGCTATGGCTACACCTTC.

This clonotype was recorded at least ten times. This chain uses TRBV14 with TRBJ2-3; D unresolved. The CDR3 consists of 15 residues. The V gene's germline CDR1 is SGHDN and CDR2 FVKESK. With 3 bases removed from V and 6 bases from J, the gap between germline ends came to 16 bases. CDR3 nucleotides: TGTGCCAGCAGCCACGAAGCGCTGGGTGCGGATACGCAGTATTTT. Protein product: CASSHEALGADTQYF.

In this sample, this clonotype turned up many times. The genes are TRBV12-3 or TRBV12-4 and TRBJ1-2; D is unclear. The CDR3 is made up of 12 amino acids. The ends were cut back, 5 bases at V and 7 bases at J, with 11 bases in the middle. The CDR3 nucleotides read TGTGCCAGCAGTCCCCACTCAGTTGGCTACACCTTC. Translation: CASSPHSVGYTF.

This clonotype was observed at least ten times. The J gene is TRBJ2-1, the V gene TRBV12-3 or TRBV12-4; TRBD1 is a possible D gene (5 bases). The CDR3 length is 11 residues. With 10 bases removed from V and 8 bases from J, the gap between germline ends came to 12 bases. The DNA for the CDR3 is TGTGCCACGATGACAGTCTATGAGCAGTTCTTC. Its protein product is CATMTVYEQFF.

This clonotype was observed many times. The rearrangement uses TRBV5-1 and TRBJ1-1, with a possible D match to TRBD1 (6 bases). There are 15 residues in the CDR3. CDR1 and CDR2 from the germline V gene are SGHRS and YFSETQ. The V gene lost 4 bases and the J gene lost 1 base, with 14 bases spanning the gap. CDR3 in DNA: TGCGCCAGCAGCATGATGGACAGCCAGAACACTGAAGCTTTCTTT. Translated, it gives CASSMMDSQNTEAFF.

On this clonotype: A much larger clonotype is one base distant, so this may be a read error. The chain links TRBV9 to TRBJ1-2, with D unclear. Trimming shortened V by 1 base and J by 2 bases, and 6 bases separated the two germline ends. In germline, CDR1 is SGDLS, CDR2 YYNGEE. CDR3 length: 13 amino acids. The CDR3 region has the DNA TGTGCCAGCAGCGTAATTGAGAACTATGGCTACACCTTC. Amino acid sequence: CASSVIENYGYTF.

This clonotype showed up just a few times. The V gene is TRBV20-1, the J gene TRBJ1-1; a weak D match, TRBD1 (5 bases). V lost 6 bases and J lost 5, with 19 bases in between. This CDR3 spans 14 amino acids. CDR1 and CDR2 from the germline V gene are DFQATT and SNEGSKA (reference sequence). For the CDR3, the DNA is TGCAGTGCCCCCATAGGAAAGGGACGAACTGAAGCTTTCTTT. It yields the protein CSAPIGKGRTEAFF.

This clonotype was detected many times. The rearrangement joins TRBV20-1 to TRBJ2-3, with a weak D call TRBD2 (5 bases). The germline V and J ends were trimmed by 1 base and 7 bases, with 9 bases remaining between them. The CDR3 is 12 amino acids. Germline CDR1 DFQATT, CDR2 SNEGSKA (reference sequence). The CDR3 DNA reads as TGCAGTGCTAGAGGCCCGGGAAATACGCAGTATTTT. Translation gives CSARGPGNTQYF.

This clonotype was picked up many times. The chain uses TRBV5-5 and TRBJ1-1; no clear D. This CDR3 spans 15 amino acids. Germline CDR1 is SGHKS and CDR2 is YYEKEE (reference sequence). Trimming took off 0 bases at V and 2 bases at J, with 11 bases between the two ends. This chain's CDR3 is CASSLAGKGNTEAFF. The CDR3 DNA reads as TGTGCCAGCAGCTTGGCCGGGAAGGGTAACACTGAAGCTTTCTTT.

This clonotype was seen at least ten times. V is TRBV21-1 and J is TRBJ1-2; the table assigns TRBD1, which was not confirmed against the DNA. TRBV21-1 is a listed pseudogene. This CDR3 spans 16 amino acids. The CDR3 coding sequence is TGTGCCAGCAGGCCTTGGATTGACAGGAAGGCCTATGGCTACACCTTC. Translation gives CASRPWIDRKAYGYTF.

This clonotype was picked up many times. V and J are TRBV4-3 and TRBJ1-2, with TRBD1 identical over 8 bases. The CDR3 runs 14 residues. Unmatched junction bases numbered 9, after V lost 9 bases and J lost 3 bases. In germline, CDR1 is LGHNA, CDR2 YSLEER. The CDR3 here is CASSHGQGDYGYTF. The CDR3 nucleotides read TGCGCCAGTTCTCATGGACAGGGAGACTATGGCTACACCTTC.

This clonotype was found many times. The chain couples TRBV11-2 to TRBJ2-1, with 7 bases matching TRBD1. Germline trimming cut 3 bases from V and 1 base from J; bases unmatched to any gene: 3. The CDR3 is 15 amino acids. CDR1 SGHAT and CDR2 FQNNGV come from the germline V gene. The CDR3 nucleotides are TGTGCCAGCAGCTTCAGACAGGGTTCCTACAATGAGCAGTTCTTC. Residues: CASSFRQGSYNEQFF.

This clonotype has a handful of counts. This chain connects TRBV24-1 to TRBJ1-4, with D perhaps TRBD1 (6 bases). The germline CDR1 and CDR2 sequences are KGHDR and SFDVKD. This CDR3 is 12 amino acids long. V was shortened by 9 bases and J by 8 bases, with 12 bases between the two germline ends. CDR3 nucleotides: TGTGCCACCCCGGACAGAATAGAAAAACTGTTTTTT. Translating gives CATPDRIEKLFF.

This clonotype was counted a few times. The chain is built from TRBV15 and TRBJ2-7; no firm D call. V was cut by 0 bases and J by 4 bases, with 16 bases left in between. Per germline, CDR1 LNHNV and CDR2 YYDKDF (reference sequence). This CDR3 comprises 16 residues. The chain's CDR3 is CATSRDLPSGDYEQYV. The CDR3 nucleotides are TGTGCCACCAGCAGAGATTTGCCAAGTGGGGATTACGAGCAGTACGTC.

This chain uses TRBV6-5 with TRBJ1-1, with D unclear. Germline values: CDR1 MNHEY, CDR2 SVGAGI. V shed 6 bases and J shed 3 bases, with 8 bases lying between them. CDR3 length: 12 residues. As DNA, the CDR3 is TGTGCCAGCAGGGCCACGTACACTGAAGCTTTCTTT. Residues: CASRATYTEAFF.

The chain carries TRBV10-1 and TRBJ1-1; D gene unclear. The CDR3 spans 12 residues. V was trimmed by 6 bases and J by 1 base, leaving 6 bases between them. Germline V lookup: CDR1 WNHNN, CDR2 SYGVQD (reference sequence). The CDR3 here is CASSDTNTEAFF. For the CDR3, the DNA is TGCGCCAGCAGCGATACGAACACTGAAGCTTTCTTT.

The sample holds many counts of this clonotype. This chain connects TRBV11-2 to TRBJ2-5; possible D gene TRBD2, 6 bases. CDR3 length equals 17 residues. Germline V CDR1 and CDR2: SGHAT, FQNNGV. V lost 2 bases, J lost 4 bases, and 20 bases lay in between. The CDR3 DNA reads as TGTGCCAGCAGCTTATATAGGACCCAGGTCGGGAGAGAGACCCAGTACTTC. Translated, it gives CASSLYRTQVGRETQYF. The whole variable domain, remainder taken from reference TRBV11-2 and TRBJ2-5, is EAGVAQSPRYKIIEKRQSVAFWCNPISGHATLYWYQQILGQGPKLLIQFQNNGVVDDSQLPKDRFSAERLKGVDSTLKIQPAKLEDSAVYLCASSLYRTQVGRETQYFGPGTRLLVL.

This clonotype was counted many times. The V and J genes are TRBV5-6 and TRBJ2-5, with 8 bases fitting TRBD2. The ends lost 1 base at V and 2 bases at J; junction bases unmatched: 10. The CDR3 consists of 17 residues. CDR1 is SGHDT and CDR2 is YYEEEE in the germline V gene. CDR3 sequence (DNA): TGTGCCAGCAGCTTGTGGCGGGGGGCCCTTCTACAAGAGACCCAGTACTTC. It is translated as CASSLWRGALLQETQYF.

This clonotype showed up many times. V usage is TRBV7-2 and J usage is TRBJ1-6; D remains ambiguous. V shed 4 bases and J shed 10 bases, with 11 bases lying between them. The CDR3 is 13 residues long. The germline V gene has CDR1 SGHTA and CDR2 FQGNSA. The CDR3 region is CASSSQPQSPLHF. The CDR3 DNA reads as TGTGCCAGCAGCTCACAACCTCAGTCACCCCTCCACTTT.

There are a few counts of this clonotype. The rearrangement uses TRBV10-3 and TRBJ2-2; no reliable D call. This CDR3 comprises 12 residues. The germline V gene encodes CDR1 ENHRY and CDR2 SYGVKD. The CDR3 spells CVMGRNTGELFF. For the CDR3, the DNA is TGTGTCATGGGCAGAAACACCGGGGAGCTGTTTTTT.

This clonotype was seen at least ten times. The chain employs TRBV6-2 or TRBV6-3 and TRBJ2-1; D is undetermined. Trimming pared 2 bases from V and 6 bases from J, leaving 11 bases between. This CDR3 contains 14 residues. Looked up from germline, CDR1 is MNHEY and CDR2 is SVGEGT. CDR3 in DNA: TGTGCCAGCAGTTACGACACGGCGGCCAATGAGCAGTTCTTC. Translated: CASSYDTAANEQFF.

Ten or more counts support this clonotype. This chain connects TRBV5-6 to TRBJ2-3, with TRBD2 as a possible D gene (6 bases). The CDR3 loop spans 17 amino acids. V lost 4 bases and J 0 bases, leaving 18 bases between the germline ends. Germline V gives CDR1 SGHDT, CDR2 YYEEEE. CDR3 sequence: CASSRRTGETSTDTQYF. DNA for the CDR3: TGTGCCAGCAGCCGTCGGACGGGGGAGACGAGCACAGATACGCAGTATTTT.

This clonotype was seen a handful of times. The chain couples TRBV13 to TRBJ1-2; D remains unclear. The CDR3 loop spans 14 amino acids. CDR1 and CDR2 from the germline V gene are PRHDT and FYEKMQ (reference sequence). The V and J ends lost 5 bases and 5 bases respectively, with 15 bases between them. The CDR3 sequence: CASSRPGFEYGYTF. The DNA of the CDR3 is TGTGCCAGCAGCCGACCGGGATTTGAATATGGCTACACCTTC.

This clonotype was observed a handful of times. The genes are TRBV5-1 and TRBJ2-5; 7 bases match TRBD2. CDR1 and CDR2 from the germline V gene are SGHRS and YFSETQ. The junction had 4 bases not matched to a gene; V was cut back by 4 bases and J by 1 base. The CDR3 length is 14 residues. The CDR3 DNA follows: TGCGCCAGCAGCGGGGGGGGGTCCCAAGAGACCCAGTACTTC. Amino acid sequence: CASSGGGSQETQYF. Using reference TRBV5-1 and TRBJ2-5 for the parts outside the CDR3, the full variable domain is KAGVTQTPRYLIKTRGQQVTLSCSPISGHRSVSWYQQTPGQGLQFLFEYFSETQRNKGNFPGRFSGRQFSNSRSEMNVSTLELGDSALYLCASSGGGSQETQYFGPGTRLLVL.

This clonotype was found many times. This CDR3 is CASSQEIGNKLYGYTF. In DNA, the CDR3 is TGCGCCAGCAGCCAAGAAATCGGAAACAAACTCTATGGCTACACCTTC. This rearrangement joins TRBV4-3 to TRBJ1-2; D unresolved. Trimming removed 0 bases from V and 4 bases from J, with 15 bases in between. Germline CDR1 reads LGHNA; CDR2 reads YSLEER. CDR3 length: 16 residues.